This record covers a single TCR beta chain. As yet, its antigen is unknown. The data were obtained in a study of OX40 agonist ivuxolimab in advanced cancers. Whole-study context: Participants, about 83% male, averaged roughly 59 years of age, ranging from roughly 20 to 85.

Study-level results: Within 6 weeks, CD4+ and CD8+ blood T cells expanded clonally at 0.1 to 3.0 mg/kg. Researchers did not establish what antigens the expanded peripheral T cells target.

The method was immunoSEQ multiplex PCR; TCRdb's version includes in-frame clones alone and lacks a portion of them. Of some 34,000 clones in the sample, 84% are singletons; the top ten hold 12%. V gave up 0 bases and J gave up 2 bases, with 11 bases separating them. The CDR3 consists of 16 residues. Germline V CDR1 and CDR2: MNHEY, SVGAGI. The sequenced sample was CD4+ or CD8+ T cells sorted from blood, obtained in a trial of the OX40 agonist ivuxolimab. The chain couples TRBV6-5 to TRBJ2-1, with D tentatively TRBD1 (5 bases). This clonotype was obtained from an adult with an advanced solid tumor such as melanoma, head and neck, liver or kidney cancer. CDR3 region: CASSYSSGQAYNEQFF. The DNA of the CDR3 is TGTGCCAGCAGTTACTCCTCCGGACAAGCCTACAATGAGCAGTTCTTC.